This passage covers 17 T cell receptor beta chains from one sample sequenced in a study of tumor-infiltrating lymphocytes in primary liver carcinoma. Priming with a constant-region primer yielded TCR beta cDNA from roughly 490 ng total RNA. Three rounds of nested multiplex PCR with slightly modified ARM-PCR produced TCR beta libraries. A C-beta reverse primer and TRBV1-TRBV30 forward primers served in each of the first two PCR rounds, at 10 cycles apiece. One entry per CDR3 protein, called by TCRdb with MiXCR from the multiplex PCR reads. This table holds fewer than 85,000 distinct CDR3 sequences, under 75% found once. Co-extraction of both nucleic acids (RNA and DNA) used roughly 19-33 mg of unsorted bulk tissue. The specimen was tumor-adjacent normal liver tissue. Source of these receptors: a man aged 40-55 years with primary liver carcinoma and hepatitis B virus infection.

Points on this clonotype: Since the CDR3 does not end with the conserved phenylalanine or tryptophan, this likely comes from a read error. The chain recombines TRBV6-6 with TRBJ2-1, with D hard to call. Germline-derived CDR1 and CDR2 are MNHNY and SVGAGI (reference sequence). The CDR3 is 14 amino acids. DNA for the CDR3: TGTGACGGCAGTTATACCGGGTCAGACAATGAGCAGTTCTCC. This sequence encodes CDGSYTGSDNEQFS.

The V call is TRBV12-3 or TRBV12-4, the J call TRBJ1-3; 8 nucleotides line up with TRBD1. J was trimmed by 0 bases and V by 4 bases; bases with no gene match: 5. This CDR3 comprises 16 residues. For the CDR3, the DNA is TGTGCCAGCAGTTCGGGGACAGGCCGCTCTGGAAACACCATATATTTT. It specifies CASSSGTGRSGNTIYF.

On this clonotype itself: At one end, the junction sequence differs from germline, possibly due to a read error. V is TRBV10-3 and J is TRBJ1-1; D is ambiguous. Germline V gives CDR1 ENHRY, CDR2 SYGVKD. The CDR3 is made up of 13 amino acids. CDR3 in DNA: TGTGCTATCAGTGGCATAGTGTACACTGAAGCTTTCTTT. It is translated as CAISGIVYTEAFF.

This clonotype was counted at least ten times. J is TRBJ2-1 and V is TRBV30; D is uncertain. From germline, CDR1 is GTSNPN and CDR2 SVGIG (reference sequence). V dropped 5 bases and J dropped 8 bases, with 19 bases sitting between them. The CDR3 runs to 14 residues. The CDR3, as DNA: TGTGCCTGGGTAAGGTTGGGTATCTCCTATGAGCAGTTCTTC. Its translation is CAWVRLGISYEQFF.

About this clonotype itself: At one end the junction does not follow the germline gene, possibly because of a read error. Written as DNA, the CDR3 is TGTGCCAGCAGTTACTCTCAGGGTTTAACTGGAGCCAACGTCCTGACTTTC. It codes for CASSYSQGLTGANVLTF. The chain recombines TRBV6-5 with TRBJ2-6; TRBD1 is a possible D gene (5 bases). CDR1 is MNHEY and CDR2 is SVGAGI in the germline V gene. The CDR3 is made up of 17 amino acids.

This clonotype was seen only once. A read error is possible here, since a much larger clone lies one base away. The chain carries TRBV5-4 and TRBJ2-1; no reliable D call. CDR1 is SGHNT, CDR2 YYREEE, per germline (reference sequence). CDR3 size: 11 residues. The CDR3 region is CASSSYNERFF. As DNA, the CDR3 is TGTGCCAGCAGCTCCTACAATGAGCGGTTCTTC.

At least ten counts were recorded for this clonotype. The chain's CDR3 is CASSPRSGYGYTF. The CDR3, as DNA: TGTGCCAGCAGCCCCCGGAGCGGCTATGGCTACACCTTC. The rearrangement links TRBV6-2 or TRBV6-3 to TRBJ1-2; D unclear. Trimming took off 6 bases at V and 4 bases at J, with 12 bases between the two ends. CDR1 and CDR2 from the germline V gene are MNHEY and SVGEGT. The CDR3 extends over 13 amino acids.

This clonotype has at least ten counts. The chain recombines TRBV5-5 with TRBJ2-5; perhaps TRBD1 as D (6 bases). Per the germline V gene, CDR1 is SGHKS and CDR2 is YYEKEE (reference sequence). The V end was cut by 3 bases, the J end by 5 bases, with 14 bases between. This CDR3 contains 14 residues. CDR3 region: CASSSVGALETQYF. CDR3 bases: TGTGCCAGCAGCTCCGTGGGGGCTCTGGAGACCCAGTACTTC.

V is TRBV6-6 and J is TRBJ1-5; maybe TRBD1 (6 bases). Per the germline V gene, CDR1 is MNHNY and CDR2 is SVGAGI (reference sequence). This CDR3 is 14 amino acids long. Here the CDR3 DNA reads TGTATCAGCAGTTACGGAGGGGGGGGTCAGCCCCAGCATTTT. It yields the protein CISSYGGGGQPQHF.

This sequence joins TRBV2 and TRBJ2-3; 12 nucleotides match TRBD2. The CDR3 is 16 residues long. Per germline, CDR1 SNHLY and CDR2 FYNNEI. Trimming at V came to 6 bases and at J to 0 bases, leaving 4 bases not matched to a gene. The CDR3 reads CASRAGLAGSTDTQYF. CDR3 DNA sequence: TGTGCCAGCAGAGCGGGACTAGCGGGTAGCACAGATACGCAGTATTTT.

Concerning this clonotype: This may stem from a read error, because a much larger clone lies one nucleotide away. The chain recombines TRBV11-1 with TRBJ2-4; 13 bases are shared with TRBD2. Germline assignment: CDR1 SGHAT and CDR2 FQDESV (reference sequence). The CDR3 has 17 residues. CDR3 nucleotides: TGTGCCAACAGCTCTCCCGGGACTAGCGGGACCAGAAACATTCAGTACTTC. Translating it yields CANSSPGTSGTRNIQYF.

Concerning this clonotype itself: An end of the junction does not agree with germline; a read error may underlie this. The V call is TRBV6-5, the J call TRBJ1-6; a weak D match, TRBD1 (5 bases). The CDR3 is 17 residues long. The germline CDR1 and CDR2 sequences are MNHEY and SVGAGI. DNA of the CDR3: TGTGCCAGCAGTTACTCGTTTTCCCAGGGCAATAATTCACTCCTCCACTTT. Protein: CASSYSFSQGNNSLLHF.

The CDR3 region has the DNA TGTGCCAGCAGCTCCGGGGGGGCTAGCGTGCAGTACTTC. Translation: CASSSGGASVQYF. The chain recombines TRBV11-2 with TRBJ2-7; 8 nucleotides match TRBD2. Per the germline V gene, CDR1 is SGHAT and CDR2 is FQNNGV. The CDR3 is made up of 13 amino acids. Germline trimming cut 4 bases from V and 9 bases from J; bases unmatched to any gene: 8.

This clonotype was counted ten times or more. The chain uses TRBV10-3 and TRBJ2-6; D gene ambiguous. V was cut by 2 bases and J by 0 bases, with 17 bases left in between. CDR1 ENHRY and CDR2 SYGVKD come from the germline V gene. The CDR3 covers 19 residues. In DNA form, the CDR3 reads TGTGCCATCAGTGAGACCTACCGACGGACCCTCTCTGGGGCCAACGTCCTGACTTTC. Translation gives CAISETYRRTLSGANVLTF.

Only one count was recorded for this clonotype. One junction end disagrees with the germline gene, perhaps due to a read error. The V call is TRBV11-2, the J call TRBJ2-7; no definite D call. The CDR3 spans 13 residues. Germline CDR1 reads SGHAT; CDR2 reads FQNNGV. The DNA of the CDR3 is TGTGCCAGCAGCCCTCTGGCTAACTACGATCAGTGCTTC. Translated: CASSPLANYDQCF.

About this clonotype: The junction departs from germline at one end; a sequencing error may be responsible. The chain couples TRBV4-3 to TRBJ2-7; TRBD1 might be the D (5 bases). CDR1 and CDR2 (germline): LGHNA, YSLEER. This CDR3 spans 15 amino acids. This chain's CDR3 is CASSQETAGPYDQYF. CDR3 nucleotide sequence: TGCGCCAGCAGCCAAGAGACGGCAGGGCCTTACGACCAGTACTTC.

As regards this clonotype: The conserved closing phenylalanine or tryptophan is absent in this CDR3, likely reflecting a read error. V and J are TRBV6-6 and TRBJ1-2, with D possibly TRBD1 on 5 matching bases. The CDR3 is made up of 13 amino acids. Germline CDR1 reads MNHNY; CDR2 reads SVGAGI (reference sequence). The CDR3 loop reads CAGRSGALDAYTY. CDR3 sequence (DNA): TGTGCCGGCAGATCCGGGGCCCTAGATGCCTACACCTAC.